This T cell receptor (beta chain) was identified during a study of blood T cell repertoires in COVID-19 (dated by TCRdb to 2018 to 2021). About the investigation overall: Collaborator samples came from the United States, Italy and Spain and covered acute and convalescent phases of COVID-19. Subjects who had been exposed to COVID-19, were actively infected with it, or had recovered from it provided the deeply sampled blood TCRbeta repertoires that made up the dataset. A freely available public database, intended as a resource for researchers studying the immune response to SARS-CoV-2, is where the repertoires were released. A de-identified subject ID, COVID-19 status, age in years and sex were almost always included in the sample metadata. The samples were drawn from two sources: the first 160 participants of the ongoing ImmuneRACE study, and over 1,000 subjects contributed by 6 global collaborators. HLA class I and class II types, where available, came from metadata supplied by the sample provider rather than from assay-based typing. The prospective study material was composed of cDNA or gDNA derived from T cells, B-cell-depleted T cells, or PBMCs.

The full study reports these points: The quantity of clinical and demographic metadata differed by source and by participant and was supplied without curation.

As concerns this clone: Its antigen has not been determined. No base quality values were provided; no much bigger clone lies one nucleotide off.

From a lookup of the germline V gene, CDR1 and CDR2 are ENHRY and SYGVKD. Including the terminal cysteine and phenylalanine, the CDR3 comprises 13 residues. The entry retains the CDR3 DNA only, 39 bases that are in frame from base 1. Trimming costs V 2 bases and J 7 bases, and their ends lie 11 bases apart. Participants in the prospective study were aged roughly 18 to 100 years, lived in 24 United States geographic areas, and enrolled through a virtual design. To assign participants to cohorts, the prospective study relied on clinical history that participants themselves reported in a screening survey and a study questionnaire. Mobile phlebotomists in the prospective study collected whole blood, serum and a nasopharyngeal or oropharyngeal swab from every participant. Over an approximately 2-month period, participants in the prospective study had the option of providing additional blood draws and questionnaires. Before DNA extraction, blood samples from the prospective study were shipped at room temperature or frozen.

TCRbeta CDR3 regions were amplified from genomic DNA using the immunoSEQ Assay, a bias-controlled multiplex PCR. Per the source publication's procedure: The number of nucleated cells in each sample was estimated from the amplification of reference gene primers within the assay. To quantify the absolute abundance of each unique TCRbeta CDR3 rearrangement, sequence reads were collapsed and filtered. For each sample, productive Simpson clonality was calculated by taking the square root of Simpson's diversity index across productive rearrangements. TCRdb took over this immuneACCESS table, retaining in-frame rearrangements with V and J assigned. Such tables are incomplete; in checked studies, under half of the missing clones stem from an unresolved V gene, and the remainder is unexplained. That table gives V, J and clone size, and the DNA gave D and trimming. In all, the sample holds some 250,000 clones, and about 90% of those were seen once. Of the sample, around 3.7% falls within the top ten clones.

The rearrangement combines TRBV10-3 with TRBJ1-2; the D gene is possibly TRBD1, with 6 bases matching. The sample comprised PBMCs or T cells enriched from blood (not recorded which). The TCR comes from a woman in her twenties or thirties with acute COVID-19. The nucleotide sequence reads as follows: TGTGCCATCAGTGAGATTTCAGGGGTTGGCTACACCTTC. It is translated as CAISEISGVGYTF.